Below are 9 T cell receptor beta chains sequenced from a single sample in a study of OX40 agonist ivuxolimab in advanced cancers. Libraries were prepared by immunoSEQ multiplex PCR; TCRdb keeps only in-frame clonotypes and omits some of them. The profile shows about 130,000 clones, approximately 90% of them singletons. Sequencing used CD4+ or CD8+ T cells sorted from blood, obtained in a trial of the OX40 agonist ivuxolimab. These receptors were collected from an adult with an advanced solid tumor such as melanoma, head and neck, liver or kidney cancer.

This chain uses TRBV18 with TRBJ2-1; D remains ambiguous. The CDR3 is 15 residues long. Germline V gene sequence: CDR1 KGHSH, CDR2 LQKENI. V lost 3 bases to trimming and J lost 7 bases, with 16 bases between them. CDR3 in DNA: TGTGCCAGCTCACCGACACAAGCCCCTGGAAATGAGCAGTTCTTC. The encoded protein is CASSPTQAPGNEQFF.

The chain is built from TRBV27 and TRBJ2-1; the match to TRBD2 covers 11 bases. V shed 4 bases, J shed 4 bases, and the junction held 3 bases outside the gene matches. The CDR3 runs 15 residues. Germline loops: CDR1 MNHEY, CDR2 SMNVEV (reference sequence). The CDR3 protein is CASSSRTSGYNEQFF. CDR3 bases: TGTGCCAGCAGTTCCCGGACTAGCGGGTACAATGAGCAGTTCTTC.

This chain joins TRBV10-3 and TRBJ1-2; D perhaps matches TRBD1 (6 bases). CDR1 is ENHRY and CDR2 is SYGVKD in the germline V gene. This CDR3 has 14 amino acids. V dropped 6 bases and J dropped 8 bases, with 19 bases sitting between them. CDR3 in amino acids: CAISSLGGLKGYTF. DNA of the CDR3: TGTGCCATCAGCTCACTGGGGGGGCTAAAGGGCTACACCTTC.

The CDR3 protein is CASSFWDSGNTIYF. CDR3 nucleotides: TGCGCCAGCAGCTTTTGGGACTCTGGAAACACCATATATTTT. The rearrangement uses TRBV5-1 and TRBJ1-3; D gene ambiguous. The germline gives CDR1 SGHRS, CDR2 YFSETQ. Trimming took 2 bases from V and 0 from J, leaving 6 bases between them. The CDR3 consists of 14 residues.

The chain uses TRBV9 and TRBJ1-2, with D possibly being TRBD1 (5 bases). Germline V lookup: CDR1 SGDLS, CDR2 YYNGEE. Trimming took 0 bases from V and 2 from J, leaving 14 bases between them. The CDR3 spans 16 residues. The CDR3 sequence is CASSVATRGANYGYTF. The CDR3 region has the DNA TGTGCCAGCAGCGTAGCTACCCGAGGGGCGAACTATGGCTACACCTTC.

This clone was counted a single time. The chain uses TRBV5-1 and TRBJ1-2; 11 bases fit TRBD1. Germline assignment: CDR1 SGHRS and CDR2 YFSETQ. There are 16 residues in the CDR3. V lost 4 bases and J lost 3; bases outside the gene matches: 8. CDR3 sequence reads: CASSKDRGRLDYGYTF. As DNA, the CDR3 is TGCGCCAGCAGCAAGGACAGGGGGCGGTTGGACTATGGCTACACCTTC.

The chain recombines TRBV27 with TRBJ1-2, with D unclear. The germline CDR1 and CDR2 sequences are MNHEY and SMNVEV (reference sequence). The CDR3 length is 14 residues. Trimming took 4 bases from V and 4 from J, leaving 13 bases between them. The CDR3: CASSSSPGFYGYTF. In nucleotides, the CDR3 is TGTGCCAGCAGTTCCTCCCCAGGCTTCTATGGCTACACCTTC.

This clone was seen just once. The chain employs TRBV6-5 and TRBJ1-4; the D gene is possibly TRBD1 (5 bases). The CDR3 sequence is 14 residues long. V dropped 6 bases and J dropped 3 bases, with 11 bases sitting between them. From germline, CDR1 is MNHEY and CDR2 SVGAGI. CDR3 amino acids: CASRTYRSNEKLFF. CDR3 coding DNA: TGTGCCAGCAGAACTTACAGGTCTAATGAAAAACTGTTTTTT.

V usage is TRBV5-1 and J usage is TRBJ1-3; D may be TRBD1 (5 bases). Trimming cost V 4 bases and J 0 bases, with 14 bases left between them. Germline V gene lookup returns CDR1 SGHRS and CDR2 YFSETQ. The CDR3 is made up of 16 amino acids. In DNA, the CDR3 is TGCGCCAGCAGCGTGGGACTGCAATACTCTGGAAACACCATATATTTT. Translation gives CASSVGLQYSGNTIYF.